This T cell receptor (beta chain) was sequenced for a study of T cell responses to AZD1222 COVID-19 vaccine. This table comes from immunoSEQ multiplex PCR, and its TCRdb copy is limited to in-frame clones, with some not included. Of about 140,000 clones listed, more than 70% were seen once; the top ten hold about 5%. CDR1 is GTSNPN, CDR2 SVGIG, per germline (reference sequence). The CDR3 extends over 12 amino acids. Trimming stripped 0 bases from V and 4 bases from J, with 5 bases between. Second doses were pooled across both intervals (about 4 or about 12 weeks). General observations from the study: Clonal diversity may have been underestimated, and the donors were mostly white British, with more females than males. Nearly half of spike-specific TCRs reportedly target unmutated variant regions. The peak T cell response came first, and repertoires were sampled only after it.

Remarks on this clone: Its target is not known.

The material was peripheral blood, obtained 28 days after the second AZD1222 dose. The chain carries TRBV30 and TRBJ2-3; D is undetermined. This sequence was found in an adult who received the AZD1222 COVID-19 vaccine. CDR3 bases: TGTGCCTGGAGTGTAACCTCAGATACGCAGTATTTT. Amino acids: CAWSVTSDTQYF.